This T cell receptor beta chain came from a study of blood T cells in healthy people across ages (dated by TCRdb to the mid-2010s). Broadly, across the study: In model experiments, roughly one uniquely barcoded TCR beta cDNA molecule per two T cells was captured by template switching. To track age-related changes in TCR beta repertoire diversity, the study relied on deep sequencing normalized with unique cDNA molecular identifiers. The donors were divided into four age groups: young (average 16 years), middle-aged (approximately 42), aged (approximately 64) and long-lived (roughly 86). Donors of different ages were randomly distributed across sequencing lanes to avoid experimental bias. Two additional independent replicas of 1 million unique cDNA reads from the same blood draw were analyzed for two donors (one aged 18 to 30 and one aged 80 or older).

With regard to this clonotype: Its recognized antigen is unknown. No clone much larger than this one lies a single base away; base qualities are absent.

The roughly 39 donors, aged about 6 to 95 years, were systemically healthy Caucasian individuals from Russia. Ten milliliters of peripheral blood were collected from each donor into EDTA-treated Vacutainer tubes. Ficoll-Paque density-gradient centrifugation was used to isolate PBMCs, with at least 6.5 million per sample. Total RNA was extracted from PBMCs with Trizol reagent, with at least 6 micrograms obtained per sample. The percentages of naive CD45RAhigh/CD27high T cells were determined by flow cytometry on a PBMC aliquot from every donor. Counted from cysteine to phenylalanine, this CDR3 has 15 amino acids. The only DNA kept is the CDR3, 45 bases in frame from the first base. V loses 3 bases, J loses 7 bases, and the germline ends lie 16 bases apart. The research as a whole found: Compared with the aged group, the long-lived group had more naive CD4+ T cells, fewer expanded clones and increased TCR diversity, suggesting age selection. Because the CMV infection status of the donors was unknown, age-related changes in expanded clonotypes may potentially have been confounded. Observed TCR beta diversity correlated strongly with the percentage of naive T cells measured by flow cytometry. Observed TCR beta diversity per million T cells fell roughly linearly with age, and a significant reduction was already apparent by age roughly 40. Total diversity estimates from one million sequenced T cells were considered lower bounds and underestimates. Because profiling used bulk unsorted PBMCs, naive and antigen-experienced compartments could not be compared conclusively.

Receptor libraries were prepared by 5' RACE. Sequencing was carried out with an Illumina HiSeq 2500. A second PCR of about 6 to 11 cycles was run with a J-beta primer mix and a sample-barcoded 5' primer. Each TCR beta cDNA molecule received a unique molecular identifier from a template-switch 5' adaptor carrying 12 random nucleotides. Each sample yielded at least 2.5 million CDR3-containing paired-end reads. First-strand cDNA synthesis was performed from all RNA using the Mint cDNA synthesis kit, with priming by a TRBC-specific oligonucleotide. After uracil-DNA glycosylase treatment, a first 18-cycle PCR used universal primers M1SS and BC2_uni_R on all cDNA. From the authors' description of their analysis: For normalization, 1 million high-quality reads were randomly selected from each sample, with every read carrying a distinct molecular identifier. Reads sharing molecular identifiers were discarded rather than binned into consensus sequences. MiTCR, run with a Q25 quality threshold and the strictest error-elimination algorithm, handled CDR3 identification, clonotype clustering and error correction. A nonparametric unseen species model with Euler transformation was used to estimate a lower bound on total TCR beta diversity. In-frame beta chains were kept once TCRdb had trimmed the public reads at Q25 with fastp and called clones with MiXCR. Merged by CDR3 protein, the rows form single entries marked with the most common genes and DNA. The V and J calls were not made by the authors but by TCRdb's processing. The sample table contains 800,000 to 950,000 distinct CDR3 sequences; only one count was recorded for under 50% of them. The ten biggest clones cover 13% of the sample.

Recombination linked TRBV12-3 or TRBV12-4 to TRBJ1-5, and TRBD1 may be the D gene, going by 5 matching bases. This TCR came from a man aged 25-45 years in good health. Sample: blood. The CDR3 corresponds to CASSLSGAVGQPQHF. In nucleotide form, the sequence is TGTGCCAGCAGTTTGTCCGGGGCGGTAGGCCAGCCCCAGCATTTT.